This TCR beta chain emerged from a study of blood T cells in healthy people across ages. A sample-barcoded 5' primer and a J-beta primer mix were used in a second PCR of roughly 6 to 11 cycles. TCRdb processed the 5' RACE reads anew with MiXCR; each CDR3 protein has one entry. In the table there are hundreds of thousands of distinct CDR3 sequences, under 30% of which are singletons. CDR1 and CDR2 (germline): GTSNPN, SVGIG (reference sequence). The CDR3 contains 15 residues. J gave up 3 bases and V 0 bases, and 6 bases lay outside the gene matches. The J gene is TRBJ1-2, the V gene TRBV30; 8 bases line up with TRBD1. The sequence was obtained from a woman over 75 in good health. The specimen was blood. CDR3 nucleotides: TGTGCCTGGAGTGTACGGGCAGGGGGCGACTATGGCTACACCTTC. Translation gives CAWSVRAGGDYGYTF.